The clone carrying this TCR beta chain has only a few counts. No antigen is known for it. Germline assignment: CDR1 SQVTM and CDR2 ANQGSEA. The germline V and J ends were trimmed by 4 bases and 6 bases, with 12 bases remaining between them. CDR3 length equals 13 residues. This record belongs to a study of T cells in localized non-small cell lung cancer. Study-level findings and limits: Across samples, adjacent lung featured a median approximately 60 of the top 100 tumor clones. Because sequencing included only one region (of the tumor), heterogeneity remains possible. Of the tissues analyzed, uninvolved adjacent lung showed maximal T cell clonality, greater than tumor.

TCRdb keeps only in-frame clones here, not all; method: immunoSEQ multiplex PCR. The sample records roughly 40,000 clones, 81% being singletons. The sequence was collected from a male donor aged 60 or older with stage II lung adenocarcinoma. This specimen was peripheral blood mononuclear cells, taken before any cancer treatment. This chain joins TRBV29-1 and TRBJ2-2, with TRBD1 as a possible D gene (5 bases). The DNA of the CDR3 is TGCAGCGTTGGGTGGGGCTCGGCCGGGGAGCTGTTTTTT. It encodes CSVGWGSAGELFF.